This T cell receptor beta chain was recorded in a study of cytomegalovirus exposure and HLA in healthy donors. Findings and caveats of the study: The study recorded 164 TCR beta chains that were cytomegalovirus-associated. According to reports, the classifier identified cytomegalovirus status with high specificity and sensitivity. In vitro testing confirmed three CMV-associated chains as specific for CMV antigens. As was reported, the HLA-A and HLA-B alleles of most subjects were accurately predicted from TCR beta sequences.

Trimming took 4 bases from V and 0 from J, leaving 3 bases between them. CDR1 and CDR2 (germline): SQVTM, ANQGSEA. The CDR3 loop spans 11 amino acids. The PCR employed 60 Vbeta primers together with 13 Jbeta primers. The assay was immunoSEQ multiplex PCR, and TCRdb's table has in-frame clones only and misses some. The sample consists of approximately 88,000 clones, roughly 80% of them appearing once. This clone was found once. Its specificity is not known. This same CDR3 is encoded by further DNA sequences in the sample. Sequencing used PBMCs. The origin of this receptor is a man aged 30-40 years in good health and CMV-seronegative. The V call is TRBV29-1, the J call TRBJ1-2, with D uncertain. CDR3 loop: CSVASNYGYTF. Written as DNA, the CDR3 is TGCAGCGTTGCCTCTAACTATGGCTACACCTTC.